This passage covers 23 T cell receptor beta chains from one sample sequenced in a study of T cell repertoires in cytomegalovirus infection. TCRdb redid the calling of the reads with MiXCR, one entry per CDR3 protein. The sample holds 450,000 to 600,000 distinct CDR3 sequences, 11% seen once. The source material was PBMCs. The origin of the receptors is a human donor in good health (CMV status not recorded). Some clones in this sample may be carry-over from other donors' samples.

This clonotype was counted at least ten times. The chain couples TRBV7-3 to TRBJ2-1, with D possibly being TRBD2 (6 bases). CDR3 size: 16 residues. Germline V CDR1 and CDR2: SGHTA, FQGTGA. V lost 5 bases and J lost 2, with 16 bases in between. DNA for the CDR3: TGTGCCAGCAGCCGTGGAGCGGGCTTAACCTACAATGAGCAGTTCTTC. Translating it yields CASSRGAGLTYNEQFF.

This clonotype has at least ten counts. The chain joins TRBV7-9 to TRBJ2-7; 7 nucleotides agree with TRBD2. The CDR3 has 14 amino acids. With 0 bases clipped from V and 6 bases from J, the junction kept 5 bases outside the gene matches. CDR1 is SEHNR and CDR2 is FQNEAQ in the germline V gene (reference sequence). The CDR3 DNA reads TGTGCCAGCAGCTTAGCGGCGGAGCGGGGCGAGCAGTACTTC. Translation gives CASSLAAERGEQYF.

This clonotype was seen more than once but under ten times. J is TRBJ2-1 and V is TRBV5-1, with 10 bases that match TRBD2. The CDR3 totals 18 residues. The trim removed 3 bases at V and 9 bases at J, leaving 18 bases unmatched. CDR1 and CDR2 from the germline V gene are SGHRS and YFSETQ. This CDR3 reads CASSSSPPGSGREGEQFF. The CDR3 bases are TGCGCCAGCAGCTCCTCGCCTCCAGGGAGCGGGAGGGAGGGTGAGCAGTTCTTC.

This clonotype has a handful of counts. The genes are TRBV20-1 and TRBJ2-1, with D perhaps TRBD1 (6 bases). V shed 0 bases and J shed 6 bases, with 9 bases lying between them. In germline, CDR1 is DFQATT, CDR2 SNEGSKA (reference sequence). The CDR3 is 13 amino acids. The CDR3 coding sequence is TGCAGTGCTAGAGAAACGACAGGCAATGAGCAGTTCTTC. Translation: CSARETTGNEQFF.

V and J are TRBV5-6 and TRBJ1-2, with 9 positions matching TRBD1. The germline V gene has CDR1 SGHDT and CDR2 YYEEEE. The CDR3 is 16 residues long. With 3 bases clipped from V and 2 bases from J, the junction kept 8 bases outside the gene matches. In nucleotides, the CDR3 is TGTGCCAGCAGCTCCATAACAGGGGGCGGAAACTATGGCTACACCTTC. It specifies CASSSITGGGNYGYTF.

This clonotype was detected ten times or more. This sequence joins TRBV7-6 and TRBJ2-5; 12 bases fit TRBD2. Germline CDR1 is SGHVS and CDR2 is FNYEAQ. This CDR3 contains 15 residues. With 5 bases clipped from V and 2 bases from J, the junction kept 3 bases outside the gene matches. This chain's CDR3 is CASSQLAGGQETQYF. The CDR3, as DNA: TGTGCCAGCAGCCAACTAGCGGGGGGACAAGAGACCCAGTACTTC.

The chain links TRBV6-1 to TRBJ2-7; a possible D gene is TRBD1 (6 bases). The CDR3 consists of 15 residues. Per germline, CDR1 MNHNS and CDR2 SASEGT. Trimming removed 0 bases at V and 4 bases at J, with 13 bases between. The CDR3 bases are TGTGCCAGCAGTGAAGCGTTCCACAGGGAGTACGAGCAGTACTTC. It yields the protein CASSEAFHREYEQYF.

Regarding this clonotype: A much more abundant neighbour one base away suggests this may be a read error. The chain has TRBV7-2 and TRBJ2-1; no clear D. From germline, CDR1 is SGHTA and CDR2 FQGNSA. With 0 bases removed from V and 8 bases from J, the gap between germline ends came to 5 bases. The CDR3 loop spans 12 amino acids. CDR3 DNA sequence: TGTGCCAGCAGCTTAGCACCAGATGAGCAGTTCTTC. Its protein is CASSLAPDEQFF. Supplemented by reference TRBV7-2 and TRBJ2-1, the full variable domain reads GAGVSQSPSNKVTEKGKDVELRCDPISGHTALYWYRQSLGQGLEFLIYFQGNSAPDKSGLPSDRFSAERTGGSVSTLTIQRTQQEDSAVYLCASSLAPDEQFFGPGTRLTVL.

This clonotype was counted at least ten times. This chain uses TRBV6-1 with TRBJ1-2; weak D call: TRBD1 (5 bases). V dropped 7 bases and J dropped 6 bases, with 9 bases sitting between them. Germline CDR1 and CDR2: MNHNS and SASEGT. The CDR3 has 11 amino acids. The DNA for the CDR3 is TGTGCCAGCACCCGGGGGGATGGCTACACCTTC. This encodes CASTRGDGYTF.

This clonotype was recorded many times. V usage is TRBV29-1 and J usage is TRBJ2-5, with D perhaps matching TRBD1 or TRBD2 (6 bases each). The CDR3 extends over 12 amino acids. V lost 3 bases and J 6 bases, leaving 11 bases between the germline ends. Germline loops: CDR1 SQVTM, CDR2 ANQGSEA. The CDR3 sequence: CSVDGGEQTQYF. CDR3 sequence (DNA): TGCAGCGTTGACGGGGGCGAACAGACCCAGTACTTC.

This clonotype showed up many times. The gene calls are TRBV5-1 and TRBJ1-2; no firm D call. The CDR3 length is 15 residues. CDR1 is SGHRS and CDR2 is YFSETQ in the germline V gene. Trimming stripped 2 bases from V and 8 bases from J, with 19 bases between. DNA for the CDR3: TGCGCCAGCAGCTTAGACACGGCGACGGCCTCCGGCTACACCTTC. It codes for CASSLDTATASGYTF.

For this clonotype: The final CDR3 position lacks the conserved phenylalanine or tryptophan, pointing to a likely read error. J is TRBJ2-7 and V is TRBV19; the D is unclear. CDR3 length equals 12 residues. Trimming shortened V by 10 bases and J by 0 bases, and 10 bases separated the two germline ends. Germline values: CDR1 LNHDA, CDR2 SQIVND (reference sequence). CDR3 region: CATSLSSYEQYL. In DNA form, the CDR3 reads TGTGCCACCTCGCTTAGCTCCTACGAGCAGTACCTC.

Regarding this clonotype: Germline and junction disagree at one end, which may indicate a read error. The chain combines TRBV7-6 with TRBJ2-3; TRBD1 matches at 9 bases. CDR1 is SGHVS and CDR2 is FNYEAQ in the germline V gene. The CDR3 is 15 residues long. CDR3: CASSPGTGMTDTQYF. CDR3 bases: TGTGCTAGCAGCCCCGGGACAGGGATGACAGATACGCAGTATTTT.

This clonotype was detected ten times or more. This chain connects TRBV7-9 to TRBJ1-1, with D possibly TRBD1 on 6 matching bases. V lost 0 bases, J lost 7 bases, and 9 bases lay in between. Germline loops: CDR1 SEHNR, CDR2 FQNEAQ (reference sequence). CDR3 length equals 13 residues. The DNA for the CDR3 is TGTGCCAGCAGCTTAGCGGGGGCCAATGAAGCTTTCTTT. It is translated as CASSLAGANEAFF.

This clonotype was seen more than once but under ten times. The J gene is TRBJ1-1, the V gene TRBV5-1, with 8 bases fitting TRBD1. Germline V CDR1 and CDR2: SGHRS, YFSETQ. This CDR3 has 14 residues. The ends lost 4 bases at V and 4 bases at J; junction bases unmatched: 6. The CDR3 DNA sequence: TGCGCCAGCAGCCAGGGGGCAGGGATCACTGAAGCTTTCTTT. Its translation: CASSQGAGITEAFF.

As for this clonotype: Given a much more abundant clone one base away, this may be a read error. This rearrangement joins TRBV29-1 to TRBJ2-5; possibly TRBD1 or TRBD2 for D (5 bases each). CDR1 SQVTM and CDR2 ANQGSEA come from the germline V gene. V was clipped by 7 bases and J by 7 bases, with 16 bases between them. This CDR3 has 12 residues. As DNA, the CDR3 is TGCAGCGCTACTATACGGGGCGGGACCCAGTACTTC. Its translation is CSATIRGGTQYF.

This clonotype was detected only a few times. The chain is built from TRBV9 and TRBJ2-1; D may be TRBD1 (6 bases). CDR1 is SGDLS, CDR2 YYNGEE, per germline. Trimming took 4 bases from V and 0 from J, leaving 11 bases between them. The CDR3 loop spans 15 amino acids. The CDR3 region is CASSKQGNSYNEQFF. The CDR3 DNA is TGTGCCAGCAGCAAGCAGGGGAACTCCTACAATGAGCAGTTCTTC.

Only a few counts were recorded for this clonotype. The rearrangement links TRBV20-1 to TRBJ1-6, with 7 bases fitting TRBD1. CDR3 length: 15 amino acids. Trimming removed 2 bases from V and 9 bases from J; junction bases left unmatched: 10. Germline-derived CDR1 and CDR2 are DFQATT and SNEGSKA (reference sequence). The CDR3 region is CSARPPDREISPLHF. The CDR3 DNA reads as TGCAGTGCTAGACCGCCTGACAGGGAGATTTCACCCCTCCACTTT.

As concerns this clonotype: A much larger clone differs from this one at a single base, so this may be a read error. The chain links TRBV2 to TRBJ1-1; weak D call: TRBD1 (6 bases). This CDR3 has 14 residues. Germline assignment: CDR1 SNHLY and CDR2 FYNNEI. V lost 6 bases and J 4 bases, leaving 15 bases between the germline ends. CDR3 sequence: CASRAAGGATEAFF. Here the CDR3 DNA reads TGTGCCAGCAGAGCGGCGGGGGGGGCCACTGAAGCTTTCTTT.

This clonotype appeared many times. The gene calls are TRBV7-2 and TRBJ2-4; perhaps TRBD1 as D (5 bases). In germline, CDR1 is SGHTA, CDR2 FQGNSA. This CDR3 is 16 amino acids long. Trimming took off 1 base at V and 6 bases at J, with 16 bases between the two ends. The CDR3 region has the DNA TGTGCCAGCAGCTTAGGGCTCGCTACAGGCGGAAACATTCAGTACTTC. This sequence encodes CASSLGLATGGNIQYF.

J is TRBJ2-1 and V is TRBV15; D uncertain. V lost 0 bases, J lost 2 bases, and 8 bases lay in between. This CDR3 comprises 15 residues. Germline loops: CDR1 LNHNV, CDR2 YYDKDF (reference sequence). The CDR3 is CATSRDLVTYNEQFF. The CDR3 nucleotides read TGTGCCACCAGCAGAGATTTGGTTACCTACAATGAGCAGTTCTTC.

Details on this clonotype: A read error is possible here, since a much larger clone lies one base away. The chain employs TRBV2 and TRBJ2-1, with TRBD2 as a possible D gene (5 bases). The V end lost 3 bases, the J end lost 12 bases, and 12 bases lay between the germline ends. This CDR3 contains 12 residues. Per germline, CDR1 SNHLY and CDR2 FYNNEI. CDR3 sequence: CASSDHRERQFF. The CDR3 region has the DNA TGTGCCAGCAGTGACCACCGGGAAAGGCAGTTCTTC.

This clonotype occurred many times. V gene TRBV27 combines with J gene TRBJ2-3; TRBD2 might be the D (5 bases). Per germline, CDR1 MNHEY and CDR2 SMNVEV (reference sequence). With 3 bases removed from V and 3 bases from J, the gap between germline ends came to 10 bases. The CDR3 extends over 14 amino acids. DNA of the CDR3: TGTGCCAGCAGTTTGCGGGTGGCTACAGATACGCAGTATTTT. It translates to CASSLRVATDTQYF.